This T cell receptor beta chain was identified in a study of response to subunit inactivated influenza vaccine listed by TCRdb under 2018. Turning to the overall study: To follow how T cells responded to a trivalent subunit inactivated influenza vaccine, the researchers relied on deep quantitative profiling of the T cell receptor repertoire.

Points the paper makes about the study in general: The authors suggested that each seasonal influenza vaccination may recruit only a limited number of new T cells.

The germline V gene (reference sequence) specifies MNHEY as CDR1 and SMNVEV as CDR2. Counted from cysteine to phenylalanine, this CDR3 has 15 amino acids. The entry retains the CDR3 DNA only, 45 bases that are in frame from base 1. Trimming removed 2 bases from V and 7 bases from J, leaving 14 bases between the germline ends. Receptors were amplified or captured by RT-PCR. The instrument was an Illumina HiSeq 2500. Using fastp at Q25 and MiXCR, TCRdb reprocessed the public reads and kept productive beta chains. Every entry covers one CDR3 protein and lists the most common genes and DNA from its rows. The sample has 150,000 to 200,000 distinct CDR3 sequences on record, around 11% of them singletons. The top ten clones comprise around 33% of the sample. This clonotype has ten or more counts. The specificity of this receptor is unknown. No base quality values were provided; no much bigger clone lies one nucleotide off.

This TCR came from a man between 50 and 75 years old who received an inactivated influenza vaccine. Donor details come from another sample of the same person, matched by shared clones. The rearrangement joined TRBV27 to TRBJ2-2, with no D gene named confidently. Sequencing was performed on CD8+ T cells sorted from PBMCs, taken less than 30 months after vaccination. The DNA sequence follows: TGTGCCAGCAGTTTAAAATATAGGGTCGGCGGGGAGCTGTTTTTT. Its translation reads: CASSLKYRVGGELFF.